This T cell receptor (beta chain) was retrieved from a study of human T cells and chemical hapten exposure. Study context: Donors were sensitized with 2% DPC on the upper inner arm. Patch testing was performed with 0.01% DPC on the upper back, with reading at 6 days.

Time point defined: patch test 3, about 24 weeks after DPC sensitization. Described treatment: therapeutic diphenylcyclopropenone sensitization with weekly scalp DPC. Each donor was an alopecia patient between 18 and 70 years of age who qualified for DPC. Total RNA was isolated from whole blood that had not been fractionated. In this sample, this clonotype turned up many times. There are 17 residues in the CDR3. The germline V gene encodes CDR1 SGDLS and CDR2 YYNGEE. V lost 0 bases, J lost 3 bases, and 7 bases stayed unmatched. TCRdb independently ran MiXCR on the RACE reads; one entry per CDR3 protein. The sample includes 70,000 or so distinct CDR3 sequences, roughly 11% seen only once; the top ten take roughly 1.4%.

Material: whole blood, obtained in connection with sensitization to the hapten diphenylcyclopropenone (DPC). The genes are TRBV9 and TRBJ2-2, with TRBD2 matching 8 bases. This TCR was sampled from a woman aged 50 to 60 with alopecia areata. Some clones in this sample may be carry-over from other donors' samples. This CDR3 is CASSVVPAGEYTGELFF. The CDR3 DNA is TGTGCCAGCAGCGTAGTTCCAGCGGGAGAGTACACCGGGGAGCTGTTTTTT. The whole variable domain, remainder taken from reference TRBV9 and TRBJ2-2, is DSGVTQTPKHLITATGQRVTLRCSPRSGDLSVYWYQQSLDQGLQFLIQYYNGEERAKGNILERFSAQQFPDLHSELNLSSLELGDSALYFCASSVVPAGEYTGELFFGEGSRLTVL.